This passage covers 23 T cell receptor beta chains from one sample sequenced in a study of PD-L1 blockade in urothelial cancer (dated by TCRdb to 2016 to 2017). The label giving this sample's time point can be read as: peripheral blood 6 weeks after treatment start. Library construction relied on the immunoSEQ multiplex PCR assay. Entries here come from immuneACCESS through TCRdb and include only in-frame sequences with V and J called. Some clones fail to appear in such tables; in the studies checked, an unresolved V gene covers under half of the shortfall, and the cause of the remainder is unknown. The sample table holds 75,000 to 100,000 clones, of which approximately 87% were seen once. The leading ten clones occupy under 8.5% of the sample. Specimen: PBMCs, collected around atezolizumab (anti-PD-L1) treatment. Receptors originate from a man in his 70s with urothelial cancer.

This clone was recorded once. The CDR3 DNA reads TGTGCCAGTAGTATTGGGACAGGGGTGGATTCACCCCTCCACTTT. Encoded protein: CASSIGTGVDSPLHF. The rearrangement links TRBV19 to TRBJ1-6; TRBD1 matches 10 bases. V lost 3 bases and J lost 8; bases outside the gene matches: 4. Germline CDR1 reads LNHDA; CDR2 reads SQIVND (reference sequence). This CDR3 spans 15 amino acids.

The count of this clone is one. The genes are TRBV5-1 and TRBJ2-3; D is uncertain. Trimming left V 4 bases short and J 0 bases short, with 9 bases between. The germline V gene has CDR1 SGHRS and CDR2 YFSETQ. The CDR3 is made up of 14 amino acids. The CDR3 is CASSPVTSTDTQYF. CDR3 in DNA: TGCGCCAGCAGCCCCGTGACTAGCACAGATACGCAGTATTTT.

This rearrangement joins TRBV28 to TRBJ1-4; D call uncertain. The CDR3 has 12 amino acids. V lost 8 bases to trimming and J lost 8 bases, with 12 bases between them. CDR1 and CDR2 (germline): MDHEN, SYDVKM. CDR3 protein: CASRESREKLFF. CDR3 bases: TGTGCCAGCCGAGAGTCTAGGGAAAAACTGTTTTTT.

The V and J genes are TRBV30 and TRBJ2-2, with TRBD2 matching over 8 bases. The germline V gene encodes CDR1 GTSNPN and CDR2 SVGIG (reference sequence). The J segment lost 6 bases and the V segment lost 3 bases, leaving 9 bases of the junction unmatched. The CDR3 is made up of 15 amino acids. The CDR3 reads CAWRVKAGDAGELFF. For the CDR3, the DNA is TGTGCCTGGAGGGTAAAAGCGGGAGACGCCGGGGAGCTGTTTTTT.

This clone was counted a single time. This chain uses TRBV5-1 with TRBJ1-4; 11 positions agree with TRBD1. Germline V lookup: CDR1 SGHRS, CDR2 YFSETQ. This CDR3 is 15 amino acids long. The V segment lost 0 bases and the J segment 8 bases; nucleotides outside the gene matches: 3. The CDR3 loop is CASSLVGQGGEKLFF. The CDR3 DNA is TGCGCCAGCAGCTTGGTGGGACAGGGGGGCGAAAAACTGTTTTTT.

The CDR3 spells CASSSTGQGFHEQYF. DNA for the CDR3: TGTGCCAGCAGCTCCACCGGACAGGGTTTCCACGAGCAGTACTTC. The V gene is TRBV11-2, the J gene TRBJ2-7, with 8 bases matching TRBD1. V was pared by 4 bases and J by 5 bases, with 10 bases of the junction left unmatched. The CDR3 is 15 amino acids. The germline CDR1 and CDR2 sequences are SGHAT and FQNNGV.

The genes are TRBV5-5 and TRBJ2-7; TRBD2 is a possible D gene (6 bases). Germline V gene sequence: CDR1 SGHKS, CDR2 YYEKEE (reference sequence). The CDR3 covers 15 residues. Trimming pared 4 bases from V and 4 bases from J, leaving 18 bases between. Written as DNA, the CDR3 is TGTGCCAGCAGCCCAGGAGGGGCGTGGGGGTACGAGCAGTACTTC. Its protein product is CASSPGGAWGYEQYF.

The chain carries TRBV9 and TRBJ2-1; TRBD1 matches 10 bases. V lost 0 bases to trimming and J lost 7 bases; unmatched junction nucleotides: 7. The germline V gene encodes CDR1 SGDLS and CDR2 YYNGEE. The CDR3 contains 16 residues. The DNA of the CDR3 is TGTGCCAGCAGCGTAGTAGGGGGGACAGGGGCGAATGAGCAGTTCTTC. This translates into CASSVVGGTGANEQFF.

Details on this clone: The same CDR3 also results from other DNA sequences found in this sample. The rearrangement links TRBV7-9 to TRBJ1-1, with 7 bases identical to TRBD1. Germline CDR1 and CDR2: SEHNR and FQNEAQ (reference sequence). The trim removed 5 bases at V and 1 base at J, leaving 4 bases unmatched. The CDR3 spans 14 residues. The CDR3 region has the DNA TGTGCCAGCAGCCCCGGACAGGCGAACACTGAAGCTTTCTTT. It yields the protein CASSPGQANTEAFF.

The rearrangement links TRBV6-1 to TRBJ2-5; D is uncertain. The CDR3 is 14 amino acids. V lost 2 bases to trimming and J lost 4 bases, with 11 bases between them. CDR1 and CDR2 (germline): MNHNS, SASEGT. The CDR3 reads CASSEPPLSETQYF. CDR3 DNA: TGTGCCAGCAGTGAACCCCCTCTCTCAGAGACCCAGTACTTC.

The V call is TRBV7-9, the J call TRBJ1-1; D uncertain. This CDR3 is 15 amino acids long. V dropped 4 bases and J dropped 6 bases, with 18 bases sitting between them. From germline, CDR1 is SEHNR and CDR2 FQNEAQ (reference sequence). Written as DNA, the CDR3 is TGTGCCAGCAGCTCGGCCTGGAAGTCTAGACCTGAAGCTTTCTTT. Protein: CASSSAWKSRPEAFF.

The chain links TRBV7-2 to TRBJ1-2; D is perhaps TRBD1 (6 bases). With 0 bases removed from V and 4 bases from J, the gap between germline ends came to 12 bases. In germline, CDR1 is SGHTA, CDR2 FQGNSA. The CDR3 covers 15 residues. This CDR3 is CASSLALTGSYGYTF. CDR3 DNA: TGTGCCAGCAGCTTAGCCCTGACAGGTTCCTATGGCTACACCTTC.

The rearrangement uses TRBV30 and TRBJ2-7; 7 nucleotides align to TRBD2. CDR3 length equals 13 residues. J was trimmed by 7 bases and V by 1 base; bases with no gene match: 7. The germline V gene encodes CDR1 GTSNPN and CDR2 SVGIG (reference sequence). The CDR3 spells CAWSEGGLGEQYF. In DNA form, the CDR3 reads TGTGCCTGGAGTGAGGGTGGACTAGGGGAGCAGTACTTC.

Here the CDR3 reads CASSVEGRGVEAFF. The CDR3 nucleotides read TGTGCCAGCAGCGTAGAAGGGAGGGGGGTAGAAGCTTTCTTT. The genes are TRBV9 and TRBJ1-1; tentatively, D is TRBD1 (6 bases). From germline, CDR1 is SGDLS and CDR2 YYNGEE. Trimming shortened V by 0 bases and J by 8 bases, and 14 bases separated the two germline ends. The CDR3 extends over 14 amino acids.

The rearrangement joins TRBV30 to TRBJ2-4; possibly TRBD1 for D (6 bases). This CDR3 is built from 10 residues. Trimming pared 5 bases from V and 10 bases from J, leaving 9 bases between. Germline assignment: CDR1 GTSNPN and CDR2 SVGIG (reference sequence). The CDR3 sequence is CAWGTTIQYF. For the CDR3, the DNA is TGTGCCTGGGGGACAACAATTCAGTACTTC.

The chain carries TRBV7-2 and TRBJ2-7; a weak D match, TRBD1 (5 bases). The germline V and J ends were trimmed by 0 bases and 2 bases, with 5 bases remaining between them. The CDR3 consists of 13 residues. CDR1 and CDR2 from the germline V gene are SGHTA and FQGNSA. The CDR3 DNA reads as TGTGCCAGCAGCTTAGCGGGGCCCTACGAGCAGTACTTC. Protein product: CASSLAGPYEQYF.

The chain is built from TRBV5-1 and TRBJ1-4, with 7 bases aligning to TRBD1. The CDR3 totals 14 residues. Trimming removed 4 bases from V and 7 bases from J; junction bases left unmatched: 7. CDR1 and CDR2 (germline): SGHRS, YFSETQ. CDR3 amino acids: CASSDRQGGEKLFF. CDR3 coding DNA: TGCGCCAGCAGCGATCGACAGGGAGGTGAAAAACTGTTTTTT.

The chain uses TRBV27 and TRBJ2-3, with a tentative D call TRBD2 (6 bases). Looked up from germline, CDR1 is MNHEY and CDR2 is SMNVEV (reference sequence). This CDR3 is built from 16 residues. V was pared by 5 bases and J by 3 bases, with 18 bases between. The CDR3 sequence is CASSPVGGERTDTQYF. The CDR3 coding sequence is TGTGCCAGCAGTCCTGTCGGAGGGGAGAGAACAGATACGCAGTATTTT.

This chain's CDR3 is CASQINSGTDTQYF. The CDR3 nucleotides read TGCGCCAGTCAGATAAATAGCGGCACAGATACGCAGTATTTT. The chain employs TRBV5-1 and TRBJ2-3; tentatively, D is TRBD2 (5 bases). The CDR3 is 14 residues long. V was clipped by 8 bases and J by 1 base, with 14 bases between them. Germline V gene lookup returns CDR1 SGHRS and CDR2 YFSETQ.

CDR3: CASSPTREETQYF. DNA for the CDR3: TGTGCCAGCAGCCCCACGAGGGAAGAGACCCAGTACTTC. V and J are TRBV7-7 and TRBJ2-5; TRBD2 is a possible D gene (5 bases). Per germline, CDR1 SSHAT and CDR2 FNYEAQ (reference sequence). CDR3 length equals 13 residues. V gave up 5 bases and J gave up 3 bases, with 10 bases separating them.

The genes are TRBV6-1 and TRBJ2-1; D is possibly TRBD2 (6 bases). Germline loops: CDR1 MNHNS, CDR2 SASEGT. The CDR3 totals 13 residues. V dropped 11 bases and J dropped 6 bases, with 17 bases sitting between them. CDR3 sequence: CAGGWGPGNEQFF. The CDR3 region has the DNA TGTGCCGGGGGGTGGGGTCCTGGCAATGAGCAGTTCTTC.

The CDR3 here is CASSVVGRGYNEQFF. DNA for the CDR3: TGTGCCAGCAGCGTCGTGGGGCGGGGCTACAATGAGCAGTTCTTC. The chain joins TRBV9 to TRBJ2-1; D is perhaps TRBD2 (6 bases). This CDR3 is built from 15 residues. The V end lost 2 bases, the J end lost 3 bases, and 12 bases lay between the germline ends. Germline V gene lookup returns CDR1 SGDLS and CDR2 YYNGEE.

This clone was detected once. The CDR3, as DNA: TGCGCCAGCAGCTTGGGGGGGCGAACTAACGGGGAGACCCAGTACTTC. As protein: CASSLGGRTNGETQYF. V is TRBV5-1 and J is TRBJ2-5, with a possible D match to TRBD1 (6 bases). The CDR3 runs 16 residues. The V end lost 0 bases, the J end lost 5 bases, and 17 bases lay between the germline ends. Germline V gene data show CDR1 as SGHRS and CDR2 as YFSETQ.